This T cell receptor (beta chain) was sequenced in a study of blood T cell repertoires in COVID-19 (dated by TCRdb to the early 2020s). Concerning the study at large: Samples from collaborators originated in the United States, Italy and Spain and spanned both the acute and convalescent phases of COVID-19. The material from the prospective study consisted of cDNA or gDNA derived from T cells, B-cell-depleted T cells, or PBMCs. Deeply sampled blood TCRbeta repertoires from subjects exposed to, actively infected with, or recovered from COVID-19 were included in the dataset. The repertoires were made available in a free public database intended to serve as a resource for research on the immune response to SARS-CoV-2. Samples were obtained from the ongoing ImmuneRACE study (first 160 participants) and from over a thousand subjects provided by 6 global collaborators. Sample metadata almost always included a de-identified subject ID, COVID-19 status, age in years and sex. Where available, HLA class I and class II types were taken from metadata supplied by the sample provider and were not determined by assay-based typing.

Concerning this clone: Its antigen is currently not known. Base qualities are not recorded, but no much larger clone differs from it by a single base.

Whole blood was collected in K2EDTA tubes by collaborating institutions according to the institutions' own protocols. For TCRbeta analysis, collaborators shipped samples as frozen whole blood, isolated PBMCs, or DNA extracted from either of those sample types. The CDR3 goes from the cysteine to the phenylalanine over 16 residues. The DNA shown is the 48-base CDR3, in frame from base 1. Trimming removed 4 bases from V and 6 bases from J; the gene matches leave 9 bases unexplained. Taken from the germline V gene, the CDR1 and CDR2 loops are SNHLY and FYNNEI. TCRbeta CDR3 regions were amplified from genomic DNA using the immunoSEQ Assay, a bias-controlled multiplex PCR. For the original study's pipeline: The number of nucleated cells in each sample was estimated from the amplification of reference gene primers within the assay. To quantify the absolute abundance of each unique TCRbeta CDR3 rearrangement, sequence reads were collapsed and filtered. For each sample, productive Simpson clonality was calculated by taking the square root of Simpson's diversity index across productive rearrangements. Not all clones reach the TCRdb copy of this immuneACCESS table, which keeps in-frame sequences only. Checked studies attribute under half of the gap to unresolved V genes and leave the rest unexplained. Clone size and the V and J calls come from that table; the DNA yielded D and trimming. This sample has about 89,000 clones in its table, and 80% of those were observed once. The ten most abundant clones make up about a fifth of the sample.

Points the paper makes about the study in general: The amount of clinical and demographic metadata varied by source and participant and was provided uncurated.

The sequenced sample consisted of peripheral blood. The receptor's source is an elderly woman with acute or convalescent COVID-19. The receptor chain draws on TRBV2 and TRBJ2-1; 10 bases in the junction line up with TRBD1. The DNA sequence is TGTGCCAGCAGTGGGGGACTGGGGACAGGGGCCAATGAGCAGTTCTTC. Translated, this gives CASSGGLGTGANEQFF.